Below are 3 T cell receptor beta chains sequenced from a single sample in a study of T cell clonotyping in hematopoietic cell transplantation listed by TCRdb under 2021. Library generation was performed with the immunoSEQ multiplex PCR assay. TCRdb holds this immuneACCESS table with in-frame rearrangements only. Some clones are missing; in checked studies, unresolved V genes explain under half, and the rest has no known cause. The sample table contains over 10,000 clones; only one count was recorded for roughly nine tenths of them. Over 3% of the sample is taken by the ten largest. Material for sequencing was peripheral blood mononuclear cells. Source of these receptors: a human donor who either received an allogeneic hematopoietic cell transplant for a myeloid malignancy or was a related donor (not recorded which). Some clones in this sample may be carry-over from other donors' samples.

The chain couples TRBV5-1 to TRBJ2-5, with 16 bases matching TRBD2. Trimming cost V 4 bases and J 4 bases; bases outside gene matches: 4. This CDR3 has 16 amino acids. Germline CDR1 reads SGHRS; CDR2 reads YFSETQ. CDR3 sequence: CASSPGLAGGRETQYF. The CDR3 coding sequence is TGCGCCAGCAGCCCGGGACTAGCGGGAGGGCGAGAGACCCAGTACTTC.

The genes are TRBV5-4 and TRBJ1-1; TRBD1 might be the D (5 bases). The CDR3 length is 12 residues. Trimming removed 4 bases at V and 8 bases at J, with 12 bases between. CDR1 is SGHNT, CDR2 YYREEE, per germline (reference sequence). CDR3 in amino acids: CASSPGTLEAFF. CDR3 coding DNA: TGTGCCAGCAGCCCCGGGACTTTAGAAGCTTTCTTT.

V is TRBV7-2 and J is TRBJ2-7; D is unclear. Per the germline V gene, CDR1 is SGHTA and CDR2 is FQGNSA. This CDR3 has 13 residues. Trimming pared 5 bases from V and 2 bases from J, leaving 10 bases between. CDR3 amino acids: CASSPVRPYEQYF. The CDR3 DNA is TGTGCCAGCAGCCCGGTTAGGCCCTACGAGCAGTACTTC.